What follows are 28 T cell receptor beta chains derived from one specimen sequenced in a study of cytomegalovirus exposure and HLA in healthy donors. Amplification used 60 Vbeta primers and 13 Jbeta primers. Method: immunoSEQ multiplex PCR; TCRdb's copy keeps in-frame clones and lacks some. The sample has under 150,000 clones; 80% are singletons. Sequencing was performed on PBMCs. The origin of the receptors is a man aged 30 to 39 in good health and CMV-seronegative.

This rearrangement joins TRBV11-3 to TRBJ2-7; 9 nucleotides agree with TRBD2. The V gene's germline CDR1 is SGHNT and CDR2 YENEEA. The CDR3 extends over 15 amino acids. Trimming took 5 bases from V and 2 from J; bases not matched to a gene: 7. The CDR3 spells CASSQTSGSTYEQYF. The CDR3 region has the DNA TGTGCCAGCAGCCAAACTAGCGGGTCTACCTACGAGCAGTACTTC. The full variable domain, rest sourced from reference TRBV11-3 and TRBJ2-7, is EAGVVQSPRYKIIEKKQPVAFWCNPISGHNTLYWYLQNLGQGPELLIRYENEEAVDDSQLPKDRFSAERLKGVDSTLKIQPAELGDSAVYLCASSQTSGSTYEQYFGPGTRLTVT.

The chain combines TRBV7-9 with TRBJ2-2; D is unresolved. Trimming stripped 5 bases from V and 0 bases from J, with 13 bases between. The length of the CDR3 is 16 residues. The V gene's germline CDR1 is SEHNR and CDR2 FQNEAQ (reference sequence). The CDR3 DNA reads as TGTGCCAGCAGCCCCCCGGTTCGGTCGAACACCGGGGAGCTGTTTTTT. Encoded protein: CASSPPVRSNTGELFF. The full variable domain, with the rest looked up from reference TRBV7-9 and TRBJ2-2, is DTGVSQNPRHKITKRGQNVTFRCDPISEHNRLYWYRQTLGQGPEFLTYFQNEAQLEKSRLLSDRFSAERPKGSFSTLEIQRTEQGDSAMYLCASSPPVRSNTGELFFGEGSRLTVL.

The table lists this clone with a count of one. The chain combines TRBV6-5 with TRBJ2-1; TRBD1 aligns across 8 bases. V was clipped by 5 bases and J by 10 bases; unmatched bases: 10. The CDR3 is 14 amino acids. Per germline, CDR1 MNHEY and CDR2 SVGAGI. The CDR3 is CASSHFNRGNEQFF. The DNA for the CDR3 is TGTGCCAGCAGTCACTTTAACAGGGGGAACGAGCAGTTCTTC.

As for this clone: The sample carries other DNA sequences with the same CDR3. The genes are TRBV5-1 and TRBJ2-7; D may be TRBD2 (7 bases). The CDR3 is made up of 13 amino acids. Trimming stripped 4 bases from V and 4 bases from J, with 12 bases between. Germline V gives CDR1 SGHRS, CDR2 YFSETQ. The CDR3, as DNA: TGCGCCAGCAGCCTAGGGGGGGGGTACGAGCAGTACTTC. Protein product: CASSLGGGYEQYF.

The rearrangement links TRBV12-5 to TRBJ1-5, with 7 nucleotides matching TRBD1. In germline, CDR1 is LGHNT, CDR2 FRNRAP. The junction had 7 bases not matched to a gene; V was cut back by 7 bases and J by 4 bases. The length of the CDR3 is 14 residues. CDR3 in amino acids: CASVPGTVNQPQHF. The CDR3 nucleotides read TGTGCTAGTGTTCCCGGGACAGTGAATCAGCCCCAGCATTTT.

Only one count was recorded for this clone. V gene TRBV7-3 combines with J gene TRBJ2-1, with TRBD2 as a possible D gene (5 bases). This CDR3 is 14 amino acids long. Per germline, CDR1 SGHTA and CDR2 FQGTGA. Trimming cost V 6 bases and J 6 bases, with 15 bases left between them. Here the CDR3 DNA reads TGTGCCAGCAGTCCGCCGGACTTCCCCAATGAGCAGTTCTTC. Its protein is CASSPPDFPNEQFF. The full variable domain, in which reference TRBV7-3 and TRBJ2-1 provide the parts outside the CDR3, is GAGVSQTPSNKVTEKGKYVELRCDPISGHTALYWYRQSLGQGPEFLIYFQGTGAADDSGLPNDRFFAVRPEGSVSTLKIQRTERGDSAVYLCASSPPDFPNEQFFGPGTRLTVL.

The chain recombines TRBV5-1 with TRBJ2-3, with 12 positions matching TRBD2. Germline CDR1 is SGHRS and CDR2 is YFSETQ. V trimming: 4 bases; J trimming: 0 bases; junction bases outside the gene matches: 9. The CDR3 length is 18 residues. In DNA, the CDR3 is TGCGCCAGCAGCGAGGGGCTAGCGGGAGGGCCTAGCACAGATACGCAGTATTTT. It translates to CASSEGLAGGPSTDTQYF.

The chain has TRBV28 and TRBJ1-6; D is perhaps TRBD1 (6 bases). The length of the CDR3 is 15 residues. Trimming pared 7 bases from V and 4 bases from J, leaving 14 bases between. CDR1 and CDR2 from the germline V gene are MDHEN and SYDVKM. The CDR3 loop is CASNLPDRYNSPLHF. The DNA of the CDR3 is TGTGCCAGCAACCTTCCGGACAGATATAATTCACCCCTCCACTTT.

V is TRBV15 and J is TRBJ1-1, with 9 bases lining up with TRBD1. Trimming at V came to 0 bases and at J to 4 bases, leaving 6 bases not matched to a gene. Germline CDR1 LNHNV, CDR2 YYDKDF (reference sequence). The CDR3 spans 16 residues. The CDR3 DNA reads TGTGCCACCAGCAGAGATCCGCGACAGGGGGGCACTGAAGCTTTCTTT. Amino acid sequence: CATSRDPRQGGTEAFF.

The V call is TRBV10-2, the J call TRBJ1-1; D perhaps matches TRBD1 (6 bases). Between the trimmed V and J ends, which lost 7 bases and 0 bases, there was a span of 12 bases. CDR3 size: 14 residues. The germline V gene encodes CDR1 WSHSY and CDR2 SAAADI. DNA of the CDR3: TGCGCCAGCATCCCAGGGGTTTTGAACACTGAAGCTTTCTTT. It specifies CASIPGVLNTEAFF.

The rearrangement uses TRBV9 and TRBJ1-2; 8 positions agree with TRBD1. The CDR3 is made up of 16 amino acids. Looked up from germline, CDR1 is SGDLS and CDR2 is YYNGEE. The V gene end was trimmed by 0 bases and the J gene end by 3 bases; junction bases not matched to a gene: 7. The CDR3 nucleotides read TGTGCCAGCAGCGTAGCCCGGGACAGGATTGACTATGGCTACACCTTC. It is translated as CASSVARDRIDYGYTF.

V and J are TRBV19 and TRBJ2-3; 13 bases line up with TRBD2. The CDR3 has 15 amino acids. Germline CDR1 LNHDA, CDR2 SQIVND (reference sequence). The J segment lost 5 bases and the V segment lost 7 bases, leaving 6 bases of the junction unmatched. CDR3 in amino acids: CASTKRTSGRDTQYF. The CDR3 DNA reads as TGTGCCAGTACCAAACGGACTAGCGGGAGAGATACGCAGTATTTT.

V and J are TRBV9 and TRBJ1-1; a possible D gene is TRBD1 (5 bases). Between the trimmed V and J ends, which lost 2 bases and 0 bases, there was a span of 8 bases. CDR3 length: 14 residues. The germline CDR1 and CDR2 sequences are SGDLS and YYNGEE. This CDR3 is CASSVGRVNTEAFF. CDR3 in DNA: TGTGCCAGCAGCGTGGGCAGGGTGAACACTGAAGCTTTCTTT.

Written as DNA, the CDR3 is TGCGCCAGCACCACATTGGGGGCTAGCGGGGCCACAGATACGCAGTATTTT. Protein sequence: CASTTLGASGATDTQYF. V usage is TRBV5-1 and J usage is TRBJ2-3, with TRBD2 matching 9 bases. Trimming removed 6 bases from V and 2 bases from J; junction bases left unmatched: 13. There are 17 residues in the CDR3. CDR1 is SGHRS, CDR2 YFSETQ, per germline.

The chain carries TRBV18 and TRBJ1-1, with a possible D match to TRBD1 (5 bases). The V and J ends lost 2 bases and 9 bases respectively, with 19 bases between them. From germline, CDR1 is KGHSH and CDR2 LQKENI. The CDR3 totals 15 residues. This CDR3 reads CASSPGAEGHNKAFF. CDR3 sequence (DNA): TGTGCCAGCTCACCAGGGGCGGAGGGGCATAACAAAGCTTTCTTT.

This chain links TRBV19 with TRBJ1-1, with D unresolved. Germline V gene lookup returns CDR1 LNHDA and CDR2 SQIVND (reference sequence). The CDR3 is 14 amino acids. The V and J ends lost 5 bases and 0 bases respectively, with 10 bases between them. The CDR3 bases are TGTGCCAGTAGTGTGGTCGAGATGAACACTGAAGCTTTCTTT. As protein: CASSVVEMNTEAFF. The full variable domain, rest sourced from reference TRBV19 and TRBJ1-1, is DGGITQSPKYLFRKEGQNVTLSCEQNLNHDAMYWYRQDPGQGLRLIYYSQIVNDFQKGDIAEGYSVSREKKESFPLTVTSAQKNPTAFYLCASSVVEMNTEAFFGQGTRLTVV.

The chain employs TRBV29-1 and TRBJ1-2; 7 bases line up with TRBD1. CDR1 SQVTM and CDR2 ANQGSEA come from the germline V gene. This CDR3 comprises 13 residues. Trimming took 6 bases from V and 3 from J; bases not matched to a gene: 7. CDR3 sequence: CSVPYGTDYGYTF. DNA of the CDR3: TGCAGCGTACCTTACGGGACAGACTATGGCTACACCTTC.

The chain carries TRBV5-1 and TRBJ1-1; the D gene is possibly TRBD1 (5 bases). The CDR3 length is 14 residues. CDR1 is SGHRS and CDR2 is YFSETQ in the germline V gene. The V gene lost 0 bases and the J gene lost 6 bases, with 12 bases spanning the gap. The CDR3 loop is CASSLGQGLSEAFF. CDR3 DNA: TGCGCCAGCAGCTTGGGCCAGGGTTTGTCTGAAGCTTTCTTT.

The chain joins TRBV28 to TRBJ2-3; D is uncertain. Trimming removed 6 bases from V and 4 bases from J, with 14 bases in between. The CDR3 is 14 amino acids. From germline, CDR1 is MDHEN and CDR2 SYDVKM. In DNA form, the CDR3 reads TGTGCCAGCAGAGCGCCGGCTGGAGCAGATACGCAGTATTTT. Protein: CASRAPAGADTQYF.

A few counts support this clone. The J gene is TRBJ2-6, the V gene TRBV5-1, with D maybe TRBD1 (6 bases). Germline CDR1 SGHRS, CDR2 YFSETQ. The CDR3 consists of 18 residues. V lost 2 bases, J lost 0 bases, and 15 bases lay in between. The DNA of the CDR3 is TGCGCCAGCAGCTTAGGGCTGACAGGAAGCTCTGGGGCCAACGTCCTGACTTTC. Translation: CASSLGLTGSSGANVLTF.

The chain carries TRBV7-6 and TRBJ2-7; 7 bases fit TRBD2. The CDR3 sequence is 14 residues long. CDR1 and CDR2 from the germline V gene are SGHVS and FNYEAQ. Unmatched junction bases numbered 10, after V lost 5 bases and J lost 6 bases. The CDR3 here is CASSASASGTEQYF. In DNA, the CDR3 is TGTGCCAGCAGCGCGTCTGCTAGCGGAACCGAGCAGTACTTC.

V usage is TRBV4-2 and J usage is TRBJ2-3; 9 bases align to TRBD2. V gave up 1 base and J gave up 5 bases; unmatched junction bases: 7. CDR1 and CDR2 from the germline V gene are LGHNA and YNFKEQ. The CDR3 has 16 residues. The CDR3 is CASSQGGLAGIDTQYF. The CDR3 bases are TGTGCCAGCAGCCAAGGCGGGCTAGCGGGAATAGATACGCAGTATTTT.

This sequence joins TRBV11-3 and TRBJ2-5; TRBD1 might be the D (5 bases). The V gene's germline CDR1 is SGHNT and CDR2 YENEEA. There are 12 residues in the CDR3. V lost 9 bases to trimming and J lost 2 bases, with 10 bases between them. Here the CDR3 DNA reads TGTGCCAGGTGGGGCAGACAAGAGACCCAGTACTTC. Its translation: CARWGRQETQYF. The whole variable domain, remainder taken from reference TRBV11-3 and TRBJ2-5, is EAGVVQSPRYKIIEKKQPVAFWCNPISGHNTLYWYLQNLGQGPELLIRYENEEAVDDSQLPKDRFSAERLKGVDSTLKIQPAELGDSAVYLCARWGRQETQYFGPGTRLLVL.

The chain recombines TRBV7-8 with TRBJ2-1; 7 bases match TRBD2. The trim removed 5 bases at V and 8 bases at J, leaving 9 bases unmatched. Germline CDR1 and CDR2: SGHVS and FQNEAQ. This CDR3 spans 14 amino acids. The CDR3 DNA is TGTGCCAGCAGCCCCGGGAGGCTGGGGGATGAGCAGTTCTTC. Translated: CASSPGRLGDEQFF.

The chain couples TRBV4-3 to TRBJ2-2; 11 bases map to TRBD2. Germline V CDR1 and CDR2: LGHNA, YSLEER. With V trimmed by 1 base and J by 3 bases, 10 bases remained unmatched. This CDR3 is 19 amino acids long. The CDR3 sequence: CASSQVGSGRAEDTGELFF. The CDR3 DNA reads as TGCGCCAGCAGCCAAGTGGGTAGCGGGAGGGCCGAGGACACCGGGGAGCTGTTTTTT.

This clone appeared a single time. The rearrangement links TRBV7-9 to TRBJ1-1; 7 bases align to TRBD1. CDR1 and CDR2 from the germline V gene are SEHNR and FQNEAQ (reference sequence). J was trimmed by 2 bases and V by 4 bases; bases with no gene match: 7. The CDR3 contains 15 residues. Written as DNA, the CDR3 is TGTGCCAGCAGCTCGGAAAACAGGGGAAACACTGAAGCTTTCTTT. It is translated as CASSSENRGNTEAFF.

The chain recombines TRBV15 with TRBJ2-3; D may be TRBD2 (5 bases). Trimming left V 6 bases short and J 0 bases short, with 10 bases between. This CDR3 is 14 amino acids long. Germline CDR1 LNHNV, CDR2 YYDKDF (reference sequence). The CDR3 loop is CATRTMTSTDTQYF. The CDR3 DNA sequence: TGTGCCACCAGGACTATGACTAGCACAGATACGCAGTATTTT.

This clone was picked up a small number of times. The chain uses TRBV18 and TRBJ2-7; the D gene is possibly TRBD2 (5 bases). CDR1 and CDR2 from the germline V gene are KGHSH and LQKENI. The CDR3 is made up of 12 amino acids. V was trimmed by 3 bases and J by 3 bases, leaving 6 bases between them. As DNA, the CDR3 is TGTGCCAGCTCACCCGACTACTACGAGCAGTACTTC. The encoded protein is CASSPDYYEQYF. Filled out from reference TRBV18 and TRBJ2-7, the complete variable domain reads NAGVMQNPRHLVRRRGQEARLRCSPMKGHSHVYWYRQLPEEGLKFMVYLQKENIIDESGMPKERFSAEFPKEGPSILRIQQVVRGDSAAYFCASSPDYYEQYFGPGTRLTVT.